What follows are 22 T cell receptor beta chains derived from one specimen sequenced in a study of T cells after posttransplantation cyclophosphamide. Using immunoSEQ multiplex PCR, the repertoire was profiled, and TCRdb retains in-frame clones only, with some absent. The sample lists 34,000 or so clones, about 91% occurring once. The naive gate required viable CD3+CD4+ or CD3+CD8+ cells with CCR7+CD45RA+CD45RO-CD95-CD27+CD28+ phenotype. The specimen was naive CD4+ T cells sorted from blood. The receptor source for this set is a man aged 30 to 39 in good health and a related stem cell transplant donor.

CDR3: CASRDSYSGANVLTF. The CDR3 DNA follows: TGTGCCAGTCGGGACAGCTACTCTGGGGCCAACGTCCTGACTTTC. This chain uses TRBV6-4 with TRBJ2-6; 7 bases line up with TRBD1. With V trimmed by 9 bases and J by 0 bases, 5 bases remained unmatched. Per the germline V gene, CDR1 is MRHNA and CDR2 is SNTAGT. The CDR3 covers 15 residues.

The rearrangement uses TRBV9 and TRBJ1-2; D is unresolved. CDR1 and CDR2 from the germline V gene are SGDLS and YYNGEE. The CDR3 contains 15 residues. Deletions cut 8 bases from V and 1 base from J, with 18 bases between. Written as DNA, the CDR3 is TGTGCCAGGGGGAAGGGAGCCCGAGTTAACTATGGCTACACCTTC. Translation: CARGKGARVNYGYTF. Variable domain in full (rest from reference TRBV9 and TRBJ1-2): DSGVTQTPKHLITATGQRVTLRCSPRSGDLSVYWYQQSLDQGLQFLIQYYNGEERAKGNILERFSAQQFPDLHSELNLSSLELGDSALYFCARGKGARVNYGYTFGSGTRLTVV.

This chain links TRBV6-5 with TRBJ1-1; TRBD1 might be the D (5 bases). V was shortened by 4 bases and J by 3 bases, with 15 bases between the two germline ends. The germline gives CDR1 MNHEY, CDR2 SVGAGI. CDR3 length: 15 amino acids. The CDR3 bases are TGTGCCAGCAGTTCCCATAACCCGGGGGACACTGAAGCTTTCTTT. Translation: CASSSHNPGDTEAFF.

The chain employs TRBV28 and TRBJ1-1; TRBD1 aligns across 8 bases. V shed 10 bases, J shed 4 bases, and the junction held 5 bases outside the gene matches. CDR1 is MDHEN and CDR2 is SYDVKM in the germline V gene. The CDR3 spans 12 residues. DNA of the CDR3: TGTGCCATCTCAGGGGGCATCACTGAAGCTTTCTTT. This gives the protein CAISGGITEAFF.

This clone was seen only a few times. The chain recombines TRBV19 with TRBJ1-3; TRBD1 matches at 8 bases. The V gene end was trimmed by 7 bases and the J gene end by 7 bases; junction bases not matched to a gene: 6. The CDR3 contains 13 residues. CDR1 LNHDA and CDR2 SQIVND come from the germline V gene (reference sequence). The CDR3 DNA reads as TGTGCCAGTAACTTCGGACAGGGCAACACCATATATTTT. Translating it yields CASNFGQGNTIYF. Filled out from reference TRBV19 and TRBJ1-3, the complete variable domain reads DGGITQSPKYLFRKEGQNVTLSCEQNLNHDAMYWYRQDPGQGLRLIYYSQIVNDFQKGDIAEGYSVSREKKESFPLTVTSAQKNPTAFYLCASNFGQGNTIYFGEGSWLTVV.

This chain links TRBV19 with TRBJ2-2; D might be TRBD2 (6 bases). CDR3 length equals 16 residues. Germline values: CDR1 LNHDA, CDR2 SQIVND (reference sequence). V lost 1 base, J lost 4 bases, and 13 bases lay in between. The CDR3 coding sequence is TGTGCCAGTAGTATAGTTAGACTAGGAGGCACCGGGGAGCTGTTTTTT. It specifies CASSIVRLGGTGELFF. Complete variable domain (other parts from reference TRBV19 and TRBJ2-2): DGGITQSPKYLFRKEGQNVTLSCEQNLNHDAMYWYRQDPGQGLRLIYYSQIVNDFQKGDIAEGYSVSREKKESFPLTVTSAQKNPTAFYLCASSIVRLGGTGELFFGEGSRLTVL.

CDR3 region: CASSAETSRFSEQYF. The CDR3 DNA sequence: TGTGCCAGCAGCGCAGAGACTAGCCGCTTCTCCGAGCAGTACTTC. This chain links TRBV7-3 with TRBJ2-7, with TRBD2 matching 7 bases. CDR3 size: 15 residues. V gave up 5 bases and J gave up 6 bases; unmatched junction bases: 13. Germline V gives CDR1 SGHTA, CDR2 FQGTGA.

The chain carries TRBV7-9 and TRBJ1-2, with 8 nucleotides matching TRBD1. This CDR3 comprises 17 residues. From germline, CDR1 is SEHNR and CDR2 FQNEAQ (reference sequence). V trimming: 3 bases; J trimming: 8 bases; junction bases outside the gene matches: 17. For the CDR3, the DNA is TGTGCCAGCAGCTTGATCCAGATAGGGACAGGAAGACTCGGCTACACCTTC. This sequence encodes CASSLIQIGTGRLGYTF.

The DNA for the CDR3 is TGTGCCAGCACCCCCAGACACCCTAGCACAGATACGCAGTATTTT. Protein: CASTPRHPSTDTQYF. J is TRBJ2-3 and V is TRBV6-5; D gene ambiguous. The V end lost 7 bases, the J end lost 0 bases, and 14 bases lay between the germline ends. The germline V gene has CDR1 MNHEY and CDR2 SVGAGI. The CDR3 runs 15 residues.

CDR3 region: CASSSRTYGNTIYF. In DNA, the CDR3 is TGTGCCAGCAGCTCCAGGACATATGGAAACACCATATATTTT. The chain combines TRBV7-9 with TRBJ1-3; perhaps TRBD1 as D (5 bases). CDR3 length: 14 residues. Germline CDR1 and CDR2: SEHNR and FQNEAQ (reference sequence). With 4 bases removed from V and 3 bases from J, the gap between germline ends came to 10 bases. The variable domain in full, completed from reference TRBV7-9 and TRBJ1-3, reads DTGVSQNPRHKITKRGQNVTFRCDPISEHNRLYWYRQTLGQGPEFLTYFQNEAQLEKSRLLSDRFSAERPKGSFSTLEIQRTEQGDSAMYLCASSSRTYGNTIYFGEGSWLTVV.

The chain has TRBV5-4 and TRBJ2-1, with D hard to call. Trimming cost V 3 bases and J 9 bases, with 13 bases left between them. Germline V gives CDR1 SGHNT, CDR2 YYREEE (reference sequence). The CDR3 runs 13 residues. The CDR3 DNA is TGTGCCAGCAGCTCCGAAGGCGGTCTTGAGCAGTTCTTC. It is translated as CASSSEGGLEQFF.

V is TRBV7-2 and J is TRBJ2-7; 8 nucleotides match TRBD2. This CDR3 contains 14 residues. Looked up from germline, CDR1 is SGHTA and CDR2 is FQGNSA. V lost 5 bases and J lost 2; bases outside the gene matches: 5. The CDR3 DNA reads TGTGCCAGCAGCCGGGAGGGCCTTGCCTACGAGCAGTACTTC. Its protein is CASSREGLAYEQYF. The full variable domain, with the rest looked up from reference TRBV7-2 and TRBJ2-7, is GAGVSQSPSNKVTEKGKDVELRCDPISGHTALYWYRQSLGQGLEFLIYFQGNSAPDKSGLPSDRFSAERTGGSVSTLTIQRTQQEDSAVYLCASSREGLAYEQYFGPGTRLTVT.

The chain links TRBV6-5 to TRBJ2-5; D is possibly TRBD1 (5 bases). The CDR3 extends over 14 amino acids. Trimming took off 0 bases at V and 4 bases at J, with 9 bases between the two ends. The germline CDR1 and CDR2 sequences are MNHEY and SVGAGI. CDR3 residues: CASSYSRVGETQYF. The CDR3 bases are TGTGCCAGCAGTTACTCCAGGGTTGGAGAGACCCAGTACTTC.

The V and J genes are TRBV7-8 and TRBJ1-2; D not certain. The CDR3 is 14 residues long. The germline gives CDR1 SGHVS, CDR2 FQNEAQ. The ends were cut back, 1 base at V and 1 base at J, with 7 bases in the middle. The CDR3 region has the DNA TGTGCCAGCAGCTTAGGACACAGTAACTATGGCTACACCTTC. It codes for CASSLGHSNYGYTF.

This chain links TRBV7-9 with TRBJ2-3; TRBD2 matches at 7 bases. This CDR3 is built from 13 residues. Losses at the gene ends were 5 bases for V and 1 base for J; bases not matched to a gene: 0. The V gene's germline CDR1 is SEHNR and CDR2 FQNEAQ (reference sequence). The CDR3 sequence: CASSRGGTDTQYF. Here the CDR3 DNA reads TGTGCCAGCAGCCGGGGGGGCACAGATACGCAGTATTTT.

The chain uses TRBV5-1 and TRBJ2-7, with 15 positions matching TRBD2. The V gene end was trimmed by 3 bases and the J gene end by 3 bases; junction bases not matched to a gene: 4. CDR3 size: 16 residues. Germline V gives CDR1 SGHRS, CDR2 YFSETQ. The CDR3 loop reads CASSYGTSGGNYEQYF. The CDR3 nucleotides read TGCGCCAGCAGCTACGGGACTAGCGGGGGGAACTACGAGCAGTACTTC.

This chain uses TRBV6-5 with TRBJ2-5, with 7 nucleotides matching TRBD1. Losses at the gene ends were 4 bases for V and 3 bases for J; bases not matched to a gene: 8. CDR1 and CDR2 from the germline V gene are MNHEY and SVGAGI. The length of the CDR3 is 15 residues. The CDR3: CASSSPDRAKETQYF. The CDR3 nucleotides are TGTGCCAGCAGTTCGCCCGACAGGGCGAAAGAGACCCAGTACTTC.

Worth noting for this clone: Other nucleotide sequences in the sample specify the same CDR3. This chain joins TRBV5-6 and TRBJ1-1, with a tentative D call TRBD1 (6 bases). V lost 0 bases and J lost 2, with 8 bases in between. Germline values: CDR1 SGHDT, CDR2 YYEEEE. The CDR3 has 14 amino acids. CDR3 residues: CASSLGQVNTEAFF. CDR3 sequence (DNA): TGTGCCAGCAGCTTGGGACAGGTAAACACTGAAGCTTTCTTT.

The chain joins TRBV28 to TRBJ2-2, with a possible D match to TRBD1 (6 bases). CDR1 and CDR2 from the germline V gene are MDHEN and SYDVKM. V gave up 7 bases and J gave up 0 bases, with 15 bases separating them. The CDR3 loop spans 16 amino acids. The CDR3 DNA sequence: TGTGCCAGCATCCAGACCGGGACACCGAACACCGGGGAGCTGTTTTTT. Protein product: CASIQTGTPNTGELFF. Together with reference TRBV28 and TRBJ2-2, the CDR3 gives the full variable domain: DVKVTQSSRYLVKRTGEKVFLECVQDMDHENMFWYRQDPGLGLRLIYFSYDVKMKEKGDIPEGYSVSREKKERFSLILESASTNQTSMYLCASIQTGTPNTGELFFGEGSRLTVL.

The CDR3: CASSLDRGASHTQYF. The CDR3 DNA sequence: TGTGCCAGCAGCTTAGACCGGGGGGCCAGTCATACGCAGTATTTT. V and J are TRBV13 and TRBJ2-3, with a tentative D call TRBD2 (7 bases). The V gene lost 1 base and the J gene lost 7 bases, with 15 bases spanning the gap. This CDR3 is built from 15 residues. CDR1 is PRHDT and CDR2 is FYEKMQ in the germline V gene (reference sequence).

CDR3: CASKWRGPASGNTIYF. DNA for the CDR3: TGTGCCAGCAAGTGGCGGGGTCCTGCTTCTGGAAACACCATATATTTT. This chain connects TRBV5-6 to TRBJ1-3; no clear D gene. V lost 6 bases and J 1 base, leaving 17 bases between the germline ends. Germline-derived CDR1 and CDR2 are SGHDT and YYEEEE. This CDR3 comprises 16 residues.

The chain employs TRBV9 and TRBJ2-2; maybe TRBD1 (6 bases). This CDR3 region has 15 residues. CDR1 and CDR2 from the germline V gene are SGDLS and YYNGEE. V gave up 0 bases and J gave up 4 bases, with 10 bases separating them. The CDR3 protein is CASSVAHRATGELFF. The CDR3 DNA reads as TGTGCCAGCAGCGTAGCGCACAGGGCCACCGGGGAGCTGTTTTTT.